This passage covers 6 T cell receptor beta chains from one sample sequenced in a study of T cells in Graves' hyperthyroidism and ophthalmopathy (dated by TCRdb to the late 2010s). Receptor amplification or capture employed multiplex PCR. Sequencing was performed on an Illumina HiSeq 2000. The TCR beta CDR3 regions were amplified from the RNA transcripts. The first round of RT-PCR for the TCR CDR3 was performed with the HTBI primer set and the Qiagen OneStep RT-PCR kit. Through fastp at Q25 and MiXCR, TCRdb rebuilt clones from the public reads, retaining in-frame beta chains. Under each unique CDR3 protein, matching rows form one entry showing the most common genes and DNA. Across this sample there are hundreds of thousands of distinct CDR3 sequences, with about 18% seen only once. Of the sample, over 50% is held by the ten largest clones. The material sequenced was blood. The receptors were gathered from a woman aged 60-75 years with Graves' ophthalmopathy.

This clonotype was picked up many times. V and J are TRBV20-1 and TRBJ2-7; D might be TRBD1 (6 bases). Germline-derived CDR1 and CDR2 are DFQATT and SNEGSKA (reference sequence). Trimming pared 3 bases from V and 4 bases from J, leaving 16 bases between. The CDR3 runs to 14 residues. CDR3 loop: CSARDMTGGYEQYF. CDR3 coding DNA: TGCAGTGCTAGGGATATGACAGGCGGTTACGAGCAGTACTTC.

The chain joins TRBV5-1 to TRBJ1-1; D not certain. Germline-derived CDR1 and CDR2 are SGHRS and YFSETQ. The CDR3 loop spans 15 amino acids. Trimming removed 1 base at V and 2 bases at J, with 12 bases between. The chain's CDR3 is CASSLREVPNTEAFF. CDR3 DNA: TGCGCCAGCAGCTTGCGGGAGGTCCCAAACACTGAAGCTTTCTTT.

V is TRBV4-3 and J is TRBJ2-6; unclear D gene. Deletions cut 2 bases from V and 1 base from J, with 9 bases between. The CDR3 runs 16 residues. Germline V gives CDR1 LGHNA, CDR2 YSLEER. The CDR3 nucleotides read TGCGCCAGCAGCCAATCCGTCAGTTCTGGGGCCAACGTCCTGACTTTC. As protein: CASSQSVSSGANVLTF.

This clonotype showed up many times. This rearrangement joins TRBV7-9 to TRBJ1-2; D unresolved. The germline CDR1 and CDR2 sequences are SEHNR and FQNEAQ (reference sequence). The V and J ends lost 5 bases and 5 bases respectively, with 12 bases between them. This CDR3 spans 13 amino acids. The CDR3 sequence: CASSPPDMYGYTF. CDR3 bases: TGTGCCAGCAGCCCCCCCGACATGTATGGCTACACCTTC. Drawing the rest from reference TRBV7-9 and TRBJ1-2, the complete variable domain is DTGVSQNPRHKITKRGQNVTFRCDPISEHNRLYWYRQTLGQGPEFLTYFQNEAQLEKSRLLSDRFSAERPKGSFSTLEIQRTEQGDSAMYLCASSPPDMYGYTFGSGTRLTVV.

This clonotype was seen a few times. CDR3 sequence: CATSRQGSKETQYF. CDR3 DNA sequence: TGTGCCACCAGCCGACAGGGGTCAAAAGAGACCCAGTACTTC. The gene calls are TRBV24-1 and TRBJ2-5, with 8 bases fitting TRBD1. The J segment lost 3 bases and the V segment lost 7 bases, leaving 6 bases of the junction unmatched. The germline CDR1 and CDR2 sequences are KGHDR and SFDVKD. There are 14 residues in the CDR3.

This clonotype has at least ten counts. The chain recombines TRBV2 with TRBJ2-7; 9 bases are a match to TRBD1. Losses at the gene ends were 3 bases for V and 11 bases for J; bases not matched to a gene: 5. The germline V gene has CDR1 SNHLY and CDR2 FYNNEI. The CDR3 has 12 residues. CDR3: CASSEEQGAEYF. The CDR3 coding sequence is TGTGCCAGCAGTGAGGAACAGGGGGCCGAGTACTTC.